The TCR beta chain under discussion was sequenced for a study of shared clonotypes between healthy human individuals. This CDR3 is built from 14 residues. V shed 10 bases and J shed 5 bases, with 17 bases lying between them. Germline V gives CDR1 LNHDA, CDR2 SQIVND (reference sequence). Overall study findings and caveats: Non-shared clonotypes had lower generation probabilities than those shared by all four donors. Naive subsets typically showed greater estimated richness than memory subsets. Sampling covered blood only; tissue repertoires likely differ.

Details on this clone: Its target is unknown.

Measured with immunoSEQ multiplex PCR; TCRdb has only the in-frame clones, and not every one. Here the sample spans 1,500,000 or so clones, roughly 96% being singletons. The sequenced material came from naive CD4+ T cells sorted from blood. Noted subset: CD45RA+ positively selected. The receptor comes from a man aged 25 to 40 in good health. The chain has TRBV19 and TRBJ2-2; D is tentatively TRBD1 or TRBD2 (5 bases each). The CDR3 nucleotides read TGTGCCACCCTGACAGATCGGGGTACCGGGGAGCTGTTTTTT. Translation: CATLTDRGTGELFF.